This T cell receptor beta chain was observed in a study of blood T cell repertoires in COVID-19. In the study's own analysis: For nucleated cells, counts were estimated from reference gene primer amplification. Profiling relied on immunoSEQ multiplex PCR, and the TCRdb table lists in-frame clones only, not all of them. Clonal size and the V and J genes are those of that table, whereas D and trimming came from the DNA. The table has around 120,000 clones, 69% seen once. This clone was counted only a few times. The clonotype originates from a man older than 75 with acute or convalescent COVID-19. The sample was peripheral blood.

Here the CDR3 DNA reads TGCAGTGCAGGGGGTGGTCCTGAAGCTTTCTTT. Translation gives CSAGGGPEAFF. The chain combines TRBV20-1 with TRBJ1-1; D perhaps matches TRBD1 (6 bases). CDR1 DFQATT and CDR2 SNEGSKA come from the germline V gene (reference sequence). This CDR3 contains 11 residues. V dropped 6 bases and J dropped 6 bases, with 11 bases sitting between them.